A selection of T cell receptor beta chains follows, all from one sample in a study of blood T cell repertoires in COVID-19. Profiled with immunoSEQ multiplex PCR; TCRdb holds only in-frame clones, not every one. The sample contains about 160,000 clones, approximately 88% of which appear only once. Material: peripheral blood. Receptors originate from an older man with acute or convalescent COVID-19. Each CDR3 is given without its conserved first and last residue. Size tells how often a clone was seen (once, few, many) or the class of an expanded clone, and some rows leave it out.

ASSHLRGQREKLF,TRBJ1-4,once,TRBV6-6
ASSYSSRGTNKIYSNQPQH,TRBJ1-5,.,TRBV6-2/TRBV6-3
ASSIQGAMDNSPLH,TRBJ1-6,medium-sized,TRBV5-1
ASSLRPSQGEKLF,TRBJ1-4,once,TRBV5-1
ASSLLGPETEAF,TRBJ1-1,.,TRBV5-1
ASSPPVQTDTQY,TRBJ2-3,.,TRBV18
ASSPPGAGTGQPQH,TRBJ1-5,few,TRBV3-1/TRBV3-2
ASSSGGGGRETQY,TRBJ2-5,.,TRBV19
ASRHLTGRGEKLF,TRBJ1-4,.,TRBV28
AVPTGAGNTIY,TRBJ1-3,.,TRBV28
ATSDPSGTTDTQY,TRBJ2-3,.,TRBV24-1
ASSESGGSPGELF,TRBJ2-2,.,TRBV6-5
ASSLGAGRQETQY,TRBJ2-5,.,TRBV7-9
ASSLTASYEQY,TRBJ2-7,.,TRBV6-2/TRBV6-3
ASTRQTVRVGRTEAF,TRBJ1-1,.,TRBV2